This T cell receptor beta chain was retrieved from a study of T cell changes during pregnancy in multiple sclerosis. Looked up from germline, CDR1 is SEHNR and CDR2 is FQNEAQ (reference sequence). The CDR3 loop spans 12 amino acids. V lost 8 bases, J lost 6 bases, and 5 bases stayed unmatched. The protocol was immunoSEQ multiplex PCR, while the TCRdb copy is restricted to in-frame clones and leaves out a portion. The repertoire holds approximately 23,000 clones, with 85% to 90% as singletons. The V gene is TRBV7-9, the J gene TRBJ2-3; 7 bases are a match to TRBD2. The receptor's source is a female donor with multiple sclerosis, enrolled in a pregnancy study. The specimen comprised CD8+ T cells from peripheral blood mononuclear cells, sampled in the first trimester of pregnancy. The CDR3 DNA is TGTGCCAGCGATACGCGGGGGGATACGCAGTATTTT. Protein: CASDTRGDTQYF. Full variable domain (missing parts from reference TRBV7-9 and TRBJ2-3): DTGVSQNPRHKITKRGQNVTFRCDPISEHNRLYWYRQTLGQGPEFLTYFQNEAQLEKSRLLSDRFSAERPKGSFSTLEIQRTEQGDSAMYLCASDTRGDTQYFGPGTRLTVL.